A single sample is the source of the 27 T cell receptor beta chains below, sequenced in a study of T-cell memory formation after mild COVID-19. One entry per CDR3 protein results from TCRdb running MiXCR on the 5' RACE reads. In the table there are around 300,000 distinct CDR3 sequences, approximately 13% of which are singletons. The sample comprised PBMCs or a T cell subset sorted from them (not recorded which). The receptors come from a man between 18 and 29 years old who had mild COVID-19 (a few samples of this study predate the infection). Cell type and time point are not known.

There are a few counts of this clonotype. The chain has TRBV7-6 and TRBJ2-5, with TRBD2 matching over 7 bases. Trimming took 2 bases from V and 4 from J; bases not matched to a gene: 13. The length of the CDR3 is 17 residues. Per germline, CDR1 SGHVS and CDR2 FNYEAQ. CDR3 region: CASSLRGGTTHSETQYF. The CDR3 coding sequence is TGTGCCAGCAGCTTACGCGGGGGTACTACTCATTCAGAGACCCAGTACTTC.

The chain carries TRBV15 and TRBJ2-2; maybe TRBD2 (7 bases). The CDR3 totals 17 residues. Germline V lookup: CDR1 LNHNV, CDR2 YYDKDF (reference sequence). V dropped 1 base and J dropped 5 bases, with 17 bases sitting between them. In DNA form, the CDR3 reads TGTGCCACCAGCAGAGCTGTGGTCGGGGGGCGAACCGGGGAGCTGTTTTTT. Its translation is CATSRAVVGGRTGELFF. Complete variable domain (other parts from reference TRBV15 and TRBJ2-2): DAMVIQNPRYQVTQFGKPVTLSCSQTLNHNVMYWYQQKSSQAPKLLFHYYDKDFNNEADTPDNFQSRRPNTSFCFLDIRSPGLGDTAMYLCATSRAVVGGRTGELFFGEGSRLTVL.

The chain joins TRBV12-3 or TRBV12-4 to TRBJ1-2; the D is unclear. This CDR3 is built from 13 residues. Trimming pared 3 bases from V and 3 bases from J, leaving 8 bases between. The CDR3: CASSFGLDYGYTF. In DNA, the CDR3 is TGTGCCAGCAGTTTCGGGTTGGACTATGGCTACACCTTC.

In this sample, this clonotype turned up a few times. The rearrangement uses TRBV6-5 and TRBJ2-7; unclear D gene. CDR1 and CDR2 (germline): MNHEY, SVGAGI. V dropped 3 bases and J dropped 0 bases, with 12 bases sitting between them. The CDR3 length is 15 residues. The CDR3 loop is CASSYRPGPSYEQYF. The DNA for the CDR3 is TGTGCCAGCAGTTATCGGCCAGGTCCCTCCTACGAGCAGTACTTC.

This clonotype has ten or more counts. V is TRBV4-1 and J is TRBJ2-5; 7 bases agree with TRBD2. From germline, CDR1 is MGHRA and CDR2 YSYEKL. The V gene end was trimmed by 4 bases and the J gene end by 1 base; junction bases not matched to a gene: 6. This CDR3 contains 15 residues. The CDR3, as DNA: TGCGCCAGCAGCCGCCCGGGACTACTCCAAGAGACCCAGTACTTC. Its translation is CASSRPGLLQETQYF.

Only a few counts were recorded for this clonotype. V usage is TRBV19 and J usage is TRBJ1-1; TRBD1 is a possible D gene (5 bases). The CDR3 extends over 14 amino acids. Trimming shortened V by 8 bases and J by 5 bases, and 18 bases separated the two germline ends. The V gene's germline CDR1 is LNHDA and CDR2 SQIVND (reference sequence). CDR3 bases: TGTGCCAGTCACCATCAAGCAGGGAGAACTGAAGCTTTCTTT. Its protein product is CASHHQAGRTEAFF.

This clonotype was recorded many times. The gene calls are TRBV10-3 and TRBJ2-5; 7 nucleotides agree with TRBD2. Per the germline V gene, CDR1 is ENHRY and CDR2 is SYGVKD. The CDR3 length is 13 residues. Germline trimming cut 6 bases from V and 3 bases from J; bases unmatched to any gene: 4. In DNA, the CDR3 is TGTGCCATCAGATGGGAGGGAAAAGAGACCCAGTACTTC. It is translated as CAIRWEGKETQYF.

The table lists this clonotype with a few counts. V usage is TRBV25-1 and J usage is TRBJ1-1, with 7 bases aligning to TRBD1. V shed 8 bases and J 7 bases; nucleotides not matched to a gene: 10. Germline loops: CDR1 MGHDK, CDR2 SYGVNS. The CDR3 contains 13 residues. The CDR3 loop reads CASCKTGELEAFF. Here the CDR3 DNA reads TGTGCCAGCTGCAAAACAGGGGAACTTGAAGCTTTCTTT.

This clonotype was counted only a few times. This rearrangement joins TRBV12-5 to TRBJ1-2, with D possibly being TRBD1 (6 bases). Germline CDR1 is LGHNT and CDR2 is FRNRAP. V was pared by 5 bases and J by 6 bases, with 10 bases between. This CDR3 spans 12 amino acids. The CDR3 coding sequence is TGTGCTAGTGGTGTTGACAGGCATGGCTACACCTTC. It translates to CASGVDRHGYTF.

This clonotype was detected only a few times. The genes are TRBV4-3 and TRBJ1-1; no clear D. Germline loops: CDR1 LGHNA, CDR2 YSLEER. V was shortened by 5 bases and J by 7 bases, with 14 bases between the two germline ends. The CDR3 is 13 residues long. CDR3 residues: CASSSNPGGEAFF. CDR3 bases: TGCGCCAGCAGCAGCAACCCGGGAGGTGAAGCTTTCTTT.

The rearrangement joins TRBV5-6 to TRBJ2-1; tentatively, D is TRBD1 or TRBD2 (6 bases each). Germline assignment: CDR1 SGHDT and CDR2 YYEEEE. With 4 bases removed from V and 1 base from J, the gap between germline ends came to 18 bases. The CDR3 is made up of 17 amino acids. CDR3 bases: TGTGCCAGCAGCAGGGCCCAACGAGGGGGGTCCTACAATGAGCAGTTCTTC. Translating gives CASSRAQRGGSYNEQFF. The full variable domain, rest sourced from reference TRBV5-6 and TRBJ2-1, is DAGVTQSPTHLIKTRGQQVTLRCSPKSGHDTVSWYQQALGQGPQFIFQYYEEEERQRGNFPDRFSGHQFPNYSSELNVNALLLGDSALYLCASSRAQRGGSYNEQFFGPGTRLTVL.

The genes are TRBV20-1 and TRBJ2-1; 10 nucleotides line up with TRBD2. With V trimmed by 0 bases and J by 0 bases, 5 bases remained unmatched. CDR3 length: 17 amino acids. CDR1 and CDR2 from the germline V gene are DFQATT and SNEGSKA (reference sequence). This CDR3 is CSARDLASGGSYNEQFF. The DNA for the CDR3 is TGCAGTGCTAGAGATCTGGCTAGCGGGGGCTCCTACAATGAGCAGTTCTTC.

This chain uses TRBV7-3 with TRBJ2-3, with 9 bases matching TRBD2. Germline CDR1 reads SGHTA; CDR2 reads FQGTGA. V dropped 2 bases and J dropped 5; count of bases not matched to a gene: 5. This CDR3 contains 15 residues. CDR3 amino acids: CASSLGSGGIDTQYF. For the CDR3, the DNA is TGTGCCAGCAGCTTAGGTAGCGGGGGCATAGATACGCAGTATTTT.

This clonotype was detected ten times or more. This chain links TRBV12-3 or TRBV12-4 with TRBJ1-4, with D unresolved. This CDR3 has 15 residues. Between the trimmed V and J ends, which lost 4 bases and 8 bases, there was a span of 17 bases. This CDR3 reads CASSSLHRKREKLFF. CDR3 sequence (DNA): TGTGCCAGCAGTTCCCTTCACAGAAAGAGGGAAAAACTGTTTTTT.

This clonotype appeared a few times. The rearrangement links TRBV9 to TRBJ2-7; TRBD2 agrees at 7 bases. Trimming at V came to 0 bases and at J to 2 bases, leaving 5 bases not matched to a gene. This CDR3 is built from 15 residues. Germline CDR1 and CDR2: SGDLS and YYNGEE. DNA for the CDR3: TGTGCCAGCAGCGTAGGCGCGGGAGCCCCCTACGAGCAGTACTTC. Its protein product is CASSVGAGAPYEQYF.

This clonotype was picked up a small number of times. The chain couples TRBV7-2 to TRBJ2-1; perhaps TRBD1 as D (5 bases). The CDR3 is made up of 15 amino acids. CDR1 SGHTA and CDR2 FQGNSA come from the germline V gene. The V gene lost 5 bases and the J gene lost 4 bases, with 15 bases spanning the gap. Here the CDR3 reads CASSADSALYNEQFF. The CDR3, as DNA: TGTGCCAGCAGCGCTGACAGTGCGTTATACAATGAGCAGTTCTTC.

There are many counts of this clonotype. The CDR3, as DNA: TGTGCCATCAGTGGTTCAGAAAACATTCAGTACTTC. Translated, it gives CAISGSENIQYF. The genes are TRBV10-3 and TRBJ2-4, with unresolved D. V lost 4 bases and J 5 bases, leaving 6 bases between the germline ends. CDR1 is ENHRY and CDR2 is SYGVKD in the germline V gene. The CDR3 is 12 residues long.

This clonotype was found a few times. The chain employs TRBV19 and TRBJ1-3, with 9 bases lining up with TRBD1. Germline V CDR1 and CDR2: LNHDA, SQIVND (reference sequence). Unmatched junction bases numbered 10, after V lost 6 bases and J lost 4 bases. The CDR3 extends over 16 amino acids. The CDR3 sequence is CASRKQGATFGNTIYF. The CDR3, as DNA: TGTGCCAGTAGGAAACAGGGGGCGACCTTCGGAAACACCATATATTTT.

The V and J genes are TRBV5-1 and TRBJ1-2; TRBD1 matches at 8 bases. The CDR3 runs 15 residues. V was clipped by 0 bases and J by 4 bases; unmatched bases: 5. Germline-derived CDR1 and CDR2 are SGHRS and YFSETQ. The CDR3 region has the DNA TGCGCCAGCAGCTTGGCCTTGGGACAGGCCTATGGCTACACCTTC. Translating it yields CASSLALGQAYGYTF.

The chain combines TRBV4-1 with TRBJ2-1, with TRBD1 matching 9 bases. The CDR3 spans 12 residues. Germline values: CDR1 MGHRA, CDR2 YSYEKL. V was pared by 1 base and J by 15 bases, with 4 bases of the junction left unmatched. The CDR3 nucleotides read TGCGCCAGCAGCCAAGGGGGACAGGGACCGTTCTTC. Translating gives CASSQGGQGPFF.

In this sample, this clonotype turned up a few times. The chain employs TRBV20-1 and TRBJ2-5; D possibly uses TRBD1 or TRBD2 (5 bases each). V was pared by 1 base and J by 2 bases, with 11 bases between. Germline V gene data show CDR1 as DFQATT and CDR2 as SNEGSKA (reference sequence). The CDR3 runs 14 residues. CDR3 sequence reads: CSARVGRVQETQYF. CDR3 in DNA: TGCAGTGCTAGAGTGGGGCGGGTACAAGAGACCCAGTACTTC.

This clonotype was detected ten times or more. This chain uses TRBV20-1 with TRBJ1-4; 7 nucleotides align to TRBD1. The junction had 9 bases not matched to a gene; V was cut back by 0 bases and J by 8 bases. The CDR3 has 15 residues. Germline lookup yields CDR1 DFQATT and CDR2 SNEGSKA (reference sequence). The CDR3 DNA follows: TGCAGTGCTAGAGATCCACAGGGGCTTCGGGAAAAACTGTTTTTT. Protein sequence: CSARDPQGLREKLFF.

This chain joins TRBV5-1 and TRBJ1-1; possible D gene TRBD1, 5 bases. This CDR3 spans 13 amino acids. Germline V gene lookup returns CDR1 SGHRS and CDR2 YFSETQ. V lost 5 bases to trimming and J lost 8 bases, with 16 bases between them. The CDR3: CASSGVLGDEAFF. CDR3 DNA sequence: TGCGCCAGCAGTGGGGTTCTAGGGGACGAAGCTTTCTTT. Combining the CDR3 with reference TRBV5-1 and TRBJ1-1 gives the whole variable domain KAGVTQTPRYLIKTRGQQVTLSCSPISGHRSVSWYQQTPGQGLQFLFEYFSETQRNKGNFPGRFSGRQFSNSRSEMNVSTLELGDSALYLCASSGVLGDEAFFGQGTRLTVV.

This clonotype was counted only a few times. V usage is TRBV14 and J usage is TRBJ2-5; 8 bases line up with TRBD1. The junction had 11 bases not matched to a gene; V was cut back by 3 bases and J by 5 bases. Germline V gives CDR1 SGHDN, CDR2 FVKESK. The CDR3 length is 16 residues. CDR3 sequence (DNA): TGTGCCAGCAGCCATCCGGGGCAGGGGGCCTGGGAGACCCAGTACTTC. It is translated as CASSHPGQGAWETQYF.

The chain links TRBV7-2 to TRBJ2-3, with TRBD2 matching 7 bases. The CDR3 is made up of 16 amino acids. The germline V gene has CDR1 SGHTA and CDR2 FQGNSA. V gave up 2 bases and J gave up 2 bases; unmatched junction bases: 7. Here the CDR3 DNA reads TGTGCCAGCAGCTTATTCAAAGCGGGGTTCACAGATACGCAGTATTTT. This translates into CASSLFKAGFTDTQYF.

This chain joins TRBV7-9 and TRBJ2-2; D is ambiguous. Trimming cost V 2 bases and J 9 bases, with 4 bases left between them. Germline V gene sequence: CDR1 SEHNR, CDR2 FQNEAQ (reference sequence). The CDR3 loop spans 11 amino acids. CDR3: CASSLIRELFF. The CDR3 DNA is TGTGCCAGCAGCTTAATTCGGGAGCTGTTTTTT.

The chain links TRBV2 to TRBJ1-3; 8 nucleotides match TRBD1. The CDR3 length is 14 residues. CDR1 SNHLY and CDR2 FYNNEI come from the germline V gene. The trim removed 5 bases at V and 4 bases at J, leaving 4 bases unmatched. The CDR3 here is CASSKDRAGNTIYF. CDR3 in DNA: TGTGCCAGCAGTAAGGACAGGGCCGGAAACACCATATATTTT.